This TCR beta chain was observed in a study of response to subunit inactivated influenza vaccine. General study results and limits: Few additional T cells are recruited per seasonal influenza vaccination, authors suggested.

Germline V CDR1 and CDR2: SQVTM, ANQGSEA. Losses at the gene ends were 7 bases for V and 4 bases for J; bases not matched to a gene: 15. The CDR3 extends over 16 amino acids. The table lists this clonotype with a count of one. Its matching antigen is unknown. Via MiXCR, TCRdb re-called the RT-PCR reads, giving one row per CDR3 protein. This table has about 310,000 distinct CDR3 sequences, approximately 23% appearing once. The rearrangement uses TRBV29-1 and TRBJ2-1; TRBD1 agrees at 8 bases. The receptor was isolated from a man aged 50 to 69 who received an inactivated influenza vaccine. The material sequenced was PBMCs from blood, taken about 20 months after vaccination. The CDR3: CSGVGQGRLAYNEQFF. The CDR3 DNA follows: TGCAGCGGGGTTGGACAGGGCCGGCTTGCTTACAATGAGCAGTTCTTC.